The 3 T cell receptor beta chains below come from one sample, sequenced in a study of control samples from healthy donors and cancer patients. The assay was immunoSEQ multiplex PCR, and TCRdb's table has in-frame clones only and misses some. The sample has 150,000 to 200,000 clones; around 88% are singletons. The source material was blood. The source of these receptors is a woman between 25 and 40 years old in good health.

The chain is built from TRBV5-4 and TRBJ2-5; 15 bases fit TRBD2. Per the germline V gene, CDR1 is SGHNT and CDR2 is YYREEE (reference sequence). CDR3 size: 16 residues. V lost 4 bases to trimming and J lost 5 bases; unmatched junction nucleotides: 6. CDR3 DNA sequence: TGTGCCAGCAGCATAGGACTAGCGGGAGGGACGGAGACCCAGTACTTC. Its translation: CASSIGLAGGTETQYF.

V and J are TRBV27 and TRBJ2-7, with D perhaps TRBD1 or TRBD2 (5 bases each). CDR1 and CDR2 from the germline V gene are MNHEY and SMNVEV (reference sequence). The V gene lost 2 bases and the J gene lost 4 bases, with 9 bases spanning the gap. The CDR3 contains 13 residues. The CDR3 bases are TGTGCCAGCAGTTTAAGTTGGGGGTACGAGCAGTACTTC. Its protein product is CASSLSWGYEQYF.

DNA for the CDR3: TGTGCCAGCAGCTTAGCGGGCCTAGCAGTGGATACGCAGTATTTT. Protein: CASSLAGLAVDTQYF. The gene calls are TRBV7-2 and TRBJ2-3, with D maybe TRBD2 (5 bases). Germline loops: CDR1 SGHTA, CDR2 FQGNSA. The CDR3 covers 15 residues. The ends were cut back, 0 bases at V and 6 bases at J, with 13 bases in the middle.